Below, 27 T cell receptor beta chains from the same sample are listed, as sequenced in a study of cytomegalovirus exposure and HLA in healthy donors. In the PCR, 60 Vbeta and 13 Jbeta primers were used. Sequencing was performed with immunoSEQ multiplex PCR; in TCRdb, only in-frame clones are kept and a portion is missing. The data show about 190,000 clones, around 86% seen once. The sample consisted of PBMCs. These receptors originate from a man in his forties in good health and CMV-seropositive.

The chain combines TRBV11-3 with TRBJ2-2; D unclear. The CDR3 is made up of 11 amino acids. V lost 8 bases to trimming and J lost 6 bases, with 7 bases between them. In germline, CDR1 is SGHNT, CDR2 YENEEA. CDR3 protein: CASSVAGELFF. In nucleotides, the CDR3 is TGTGCCAGCTCGGTGGCCGGGGAGCTGTTTTTT.

The rearrangement joins TRBV7-8 to TRBJ2-1; 9 bases are a match to TRBD2. This CDR3 comprises 15 residues. The V gene end was trimmed by 5 bases and the J gene end by 6 bases; junction bases not matched to a gene: 8. Germline loops: CDR1 SGHVS, CDR2 FQNEAQ. The chain's CDR3 is CASSPLRGGSNEQFF. CDR3 DNA: TGTGCCAGCAGCCCCCTGCGGGGGGGCTCCAATGAGCAGTTCTTC.

The chain is built from TRBV30 and TRBJ1-6, with 9 positions matching TRBD1. CDR3 length equals 19 residues. Germline lookup yields CDR1 GTSNPN and CDR2 SVGIG (reference sequence). V shed 2 bases and J 0 bases; nucleotides not matched to a gene: 11. The CDR3 spells CAWSLRTGAMASYNSPLHF. DNA of the CDR3: TGTGCCTGGAGTCTAAGGACAGGGGCTATGGCCTCCTATAATTCACCCCTCCACTTT.

This clone was seen only a few times. The rearrangement links TRBV7-9 to TRBJ1-1; the D gene is possibly TRBD1 (5 bases). In germline, CDR1 is SEHNR, CDR2 FQNEAQ (reference sequence). Trimming pared 5 bases from V and 4 bases from J, leaving 17 bases between. This CDR3 spans 15 amino acids. CDR3 DNA sequence: TGTGCCAGCAGCCTCCTGGAGGGTGGGGGCACTGAAGCTTTCTTT. As protein: CASSLLEGGGTEAFF.

The V call is TRBV6-5, the J call TRBJ1-5; 7 nucleotides agree with TRBD1. This CDR3 spans 13 amino acids. With 5 bases clipped from V and 4 bases from J, the junction kept 2 bases outside the gene matches. Germline assignment: CDR1 MNHEY and CDR2 SVGAGI. In DNA form, the CDR3 reads TGTGCCAGCAGTCCACAGGGGAATCAGCCCCAGCATTTT. Translation: CASSPQGNQPQHF.

This clone was seen only once. V and J are TRBV7-9 and TRBJ1-1; D is perhaps TRBD1 (5 bases). This CDR3 has 11 amino acids. CDR1 is SEHNR and CDR2 is FQNEAQ in the germline V gene (reference sequence). Trimming stripped 5 bases from V and 7 bases from J, with 8 bases between. CDR3 amino acids: CASSGDSEAFF. CDR3 nucleotides: TGTGCCAGCAGCGGTGACAGTGAAGCTTTCTTT.

J is TRBJ2-2 and V is TRBV19; D perhaps matches TRBD1 (6 bases). Germline assignment: CDR1 LNHDA and CDR2 SQIVND (reference sequence). Trimming took 7 bases from V and 7 from J, leaving 13 bases between them. The CDR3 consists of 13 residues. This chain's CDR3 is CASNADSFGELFF. Here the CDR3 DNA reads TGTGCCAGTAACGCGGACAGCTTCGGGGAGCTGTTTTTT.

The gene calls are TRBV12-5 and TRBJ2-5; TRBD1 matches at 9 bases. Germline lookup yields CDR1 LGHNT and CDR2 FRNRAP. V lost 7 bases, J lost 5 bases, and 11 bases stayed unmatched. The CDR3 covers 15 residues. DNA of the CDR3: TGTGCTAGTGCCGTCAAGGGGACAGGGCTTGAGACCCAGTACTTC. Protein: CASAVKGTGLETQYF.

This clone was seen more than once but under ten times. The genes are TRBV7-2 and TRBJ2-1, with D possibly being TRBD2 (5 bases). The CDR3 has 13 residues. Germline CDR1 reads SGHTA; CDR2 reads FQGNSA. Trimming took 5 bases from V and 5 from J, leaving 10 bases between them. CDR3 loop: CASSPWRDNEQFF. CDR3 DNA sequence: TGTGCCAGCAGCCCCTGGCGGGACAATGAGCAGTTCTTC.

The rearrangement links TRBV19 to TRBJ2-7; 13 nucleotides align to TRBD2. Looked up from germline, CDR1 is LNHDA and CDR2 is SQIVND (reference sequence). This CDR3 region has 16 residues. J gave up 2 bases and V 6 bases, and 7 bases lay outside the gene matches. The CDR3 loop is CASSFLTSGGPYEQYF. DNA for the CDR3: TGTGCCAGTAGCTTCTTGACTAGCGGGGGGCCCTACGAGCAGTACTTC.

The chain is built from TRBV5-1 and TRBJ1-5; no clear D gene. This CDR3 contains 12 residues. Germline V lookup: CDR1 SGHRS, CDR2 YFSETQ. Trimming took 10 bases from V and 12 from J, leaving 20 bases between them. The DNA for the CDR3 is TGCGCCTCAGTGGGCCCGGTGAACAGCCAGCATTTT. Translating gives CASVGPVNSQHF. Together with reference TRBV5-1 and TRBJ1-5, the CDR3 gives the full variable domain: KAGVTQTPRYLIKTRGQQVTLSCSPISGHRSVSWYQQTPGQGLQFLFEYFSETQRNKGNFPGRFSGRQFSNSRSEMNVSTLELGDSALYLCASVGPVNSQHFGDGTRLSIL.

The V and J genes are TRBV27 and TRBJ1-2, with no clear D. Germline CDR1 reads MNHEY; CDR2 reads SMNVEV (reference sequence). The germline V and J ends were trimmed by 2 bases and 3 bases, with 19 bases remaining between them. This CDR3 region has 17 residues. In DNA form, the CDR3 reads TGTGCCAGCAGTTTAAGGGCAGGCGCTAGGGAGGACTATGGCTACACCTTC. Its translation: CASSLRAGAREDYGYTF.

V and J are TRBV19 and TRBJ2-5, with TRBD2 as a possible D gene (6 bases). The germline V and J ends were trimmed by 2 bases and 5 bases, with 9 bases remaining between them. The germline V gene encodes CDR1 LNHDA and CDR2 SQIVND (reference sequence). This CDR3 contains 13 residues. Here the CDR3 DNA reads TGTGCCAGTAGTATAAAGGGGAGGGAGACCCAGTACTTC. It specifies CASSIKGRETQYF.

The V gene is TRBV9, the J gene TRBJ1-4, with a weak D call TRBD1 (6 bases). This CDR3 has 15 residues. CDR1 and CDR2 (germline): SGDLS, YYNGEE. Trimming cost V 3 bases and J 3 bases, with 12 bases left between them. CDR3 DNA: TGTGCCAGCAGCGCGGGTGAGGGGGCTAATGAAAAACTGTTTTTT. Protein sequence: CASSAGEGANEKLFF.

The rearrangement uses TRBV6-5 and TRBJ1-1; D is possibly TRBD1 (5 bases). CDR1 and CDR2 (germline): MNHEY, SVGAGI. Trimming removed 8 bases at V and 2 bases at J, with 15 bases between. The CDR3 is 14 residues long. The CDR3 DNA reads TGTGCCAGCTGGAGACGGGGGGGAAACACTGAAGCTTTCTTT. Its protein product is CASWRRGGNTEAFF.

This clone was seen only once. This sequence joins TRBV9 and TRBJ1-1, with D possibly TRBD1 on 5 matching bases. V was pared by 0 bases and J by 3 bases, with 12 bases between. The germline V gene has CDR1 SGDLS and CDR2 YYNGEE. The CDR3 covers 15 residues. CDR3 bases: TGTGCCAGCAGCGTAGTACAGGCTGGGGACACTGAAGCTTTCTTT. It translates to CASSVVQAGDTEAFF.

The chain recombines TRBV27 with TRBJ2-1; 9 bases fit TRBD1. Germline assignment: CDR1 MNHEY and CDR2 SMNVEV (reference sequence). V trimming: 6 bases; J trimming: 5 bases; junction bases outside the gene matches: 5. The CDR3 runs 14 residues. The CDR3 is CASRGQGLDNEQFF. CDR3 in DNA: TGTGCCAGCAGGGGACAGGGACTCGACAATGAGCAGTTCTTC.

The CDR3 reads CASSTRGNYGYTF. CDR3 DNA: TGTGCCAGCAGCACCCGGGGGAACTATGGCTACACCTTC. This chain joins TRBV9 and TRBJ1-2; maybe TRBD1 (5 bases). Trimming removed 4 bases from V and 2 bases from J, with 9 bases in between. CDR1 SGDLS and CDR2 YYNGEE come from the germline V gene. The CDR3 is 13 residues long.

The V call is TRBV14, the J call TRBJ1-1; 8 positions match TRBD1. CDR1 and CDR2 from the germline V gene are SGHDN and FVKESK. The J segment lost 3 bases and the V segment lost 3 bases, leaving 6 bases of the junction unmatched. The CDR3 runs 15 residues. CDR3 region: CASSQRTGKDTEAFF. CDR3 in DNA: TGTGCCAGCAGCCAGAGGACAGGGAAGGACACTGAAGCTTTCTTT.

This clone has just a few counts. The rearrangement uses TRBV6-5 and TRBJ2-3; D not resolved. Trimming removed 2 bases at V and 6 bases at J, with 9 bases between. The CDR3 is 13 residues long. In germline, CDR1 is MNHEY, CDR2 SVGAGI. The CDR3 coding sequence is TGTGCCAGCAGTTACCGCGGCCCGGATACGCAGTATTTT. It yields the protein CASSYRGPDTQYF.

The chain is built from TRBV2 and TRBJ2-7, with 7 bases aligning to TRBD1. Per germline, CDR1 SNHLY and CDR2 FYNNEI. J was trimmed by 9 bases and V by 8 bases; bases with no gene match: 7. The CDR3 has 11 amino acids. DNA of the CDR3: TGTGCCAGCCAGACAGGGTTAGGGCAGTACTTC. As protein: CASQTGLGQYF. Using reference TRBV2 and TRBJ2-7 for the parts outside the CDR3, the full variable domain is EPEVTQTPSHQVTQMGQEVILRCVPISNHLYFYWYRQILGQKVEFLVSFYNNEISEKSEIFDDQFSVERPDGSNFTLKIRSTKLEDSAMYFCASQTGLGQYFGPGTRLTVT.

This clone was found a few times. The chain has TRBV4-3 and TRBJ2-6; TRBD1 is a possible D gene (5 bases). The CDR3 is made up of 16 amino acids. The V and J ends lost 1 base and 0 bases respectively, with 7 bases between them. Germline V gene lookup returns CDR1 LGHNA and CDR2 YSLEER. The CDR3 sequence is CASSQVQGSGANVLTF. CDR3 nucleotide sequence: TGCGCCAGCAGCCAAGTGCAGGGCTCTGGGGCCAACGTCCTGACTTTC.

The CDR3 DNA reads TGTGCCAGCAGTAGCAGCGGGGTTGCTGGAAACACCATATATTTT. This codes for CASSSSGVAGNTIYF. The chain links TRBV2 to TRBJ1-3, with D uncertain. Between the trimmed V and J ends, which lost 5 bases and 2 bases, there was a span of 13 bases. Germline values: CDR1 SNHLY, CDR2 FYNNEI. This CDR3 spans 15 amino acids.

The chain has TRBV6-5 and TRBJ1-1, with 7 bases lining up with TRBD1. The CDR3 has 13 residues. From germline, CDR1 is MNHEY and CDR2 SVGAGI. Unmatched junction bases numbered 5, after V lost 10 bases and J lost 0 bases. The chain's CDR3 is CATSGTVNTEAFF. Here the CDR3 DNA reads TGTGCCACCTCCGGGACAGTGAACACTGAAGCTTTCTTT.

This chain links TRBV5-1 with TRBJ2-1, with a tentative D call TRBD2 (6 bases). The CDR3 covers 15 residues. The germline V gene encodes CDR1 SGHRS and CDR2 YFSETQ. Trimming pared 3 bases from V and 8 bases from J, leaving 18 bases between. The DNA of the CDR3 is TGCGCCAGCAGCTGGCAGCCGGGACTTGTGGATGAGCAGTTCTTC. Translated: CASSWQPGLVDEQFF.

The chain joins TRBV10-3 to TRBJ2-3; 12 bases map to TRBD2. J lost 0 bases, V lost 0 bases, and 4 bases had no gene match. Germline CDR1 reads ENHRY; CDR2 reads SYGVKD. The length of the CDR3 is 18 residues. The CDR3 DNA reads as TGTGCCATCAGTGAGTCCGGGACTAGCGGGCATAGCACAGATACGCAGTATTTT. It specifies CAISESGTSGHSTDTQYF.

V gene TRBV11-2 combines with J gene TRBJ2-7; D not resolved. The CDR3 has 13 amino acids. Looked up from germline, CDR1 is SGHAT and CDR2 is FQNNGV. V was shortened by 0 bases and J by 4 bases, with 7 bases between the two germline ends. Written as DNA, the CDR3 is TGTGCCAGCAGCTTAGATATCTTTTACGAGCAGTACTTC. As protein: CASSLDIFYEQYF.